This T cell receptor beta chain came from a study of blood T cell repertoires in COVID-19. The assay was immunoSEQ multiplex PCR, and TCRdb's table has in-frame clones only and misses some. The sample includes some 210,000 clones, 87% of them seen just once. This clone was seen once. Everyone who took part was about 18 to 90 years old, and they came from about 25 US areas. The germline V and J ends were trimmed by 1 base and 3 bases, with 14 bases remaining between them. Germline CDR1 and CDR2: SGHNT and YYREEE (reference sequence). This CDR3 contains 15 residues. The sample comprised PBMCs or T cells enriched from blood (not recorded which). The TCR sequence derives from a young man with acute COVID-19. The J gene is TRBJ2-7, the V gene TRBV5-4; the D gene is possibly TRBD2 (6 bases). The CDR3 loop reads CASSLKGQGGYEQYF. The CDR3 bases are TGTGCCAGCAGCTTGAAGGGTCAGGGAGGCTACGAGCAGTACTTC.